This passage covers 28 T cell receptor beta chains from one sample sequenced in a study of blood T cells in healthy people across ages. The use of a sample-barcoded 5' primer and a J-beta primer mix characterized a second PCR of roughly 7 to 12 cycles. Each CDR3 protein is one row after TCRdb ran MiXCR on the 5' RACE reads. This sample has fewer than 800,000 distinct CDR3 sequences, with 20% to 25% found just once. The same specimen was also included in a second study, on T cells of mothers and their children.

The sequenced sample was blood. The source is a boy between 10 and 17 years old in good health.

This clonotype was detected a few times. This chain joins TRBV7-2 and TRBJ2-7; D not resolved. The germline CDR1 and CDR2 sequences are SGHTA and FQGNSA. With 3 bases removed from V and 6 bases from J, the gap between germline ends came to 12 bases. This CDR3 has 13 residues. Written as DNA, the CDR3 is TGTGCCAGCAGCTTCGACCGTACCGGCGAGCAGTACTTC. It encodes CASSFDRTGEQYF.

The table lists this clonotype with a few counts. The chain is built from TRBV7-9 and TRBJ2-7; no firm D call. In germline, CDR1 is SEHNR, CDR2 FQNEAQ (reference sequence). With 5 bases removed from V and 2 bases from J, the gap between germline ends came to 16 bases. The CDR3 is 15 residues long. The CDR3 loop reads CASSPLKGLTYEQYF. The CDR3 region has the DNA TGTGCCAGCAGCCCCCTAAAAGGTCTGACCTACGAGCAGTACTTC.

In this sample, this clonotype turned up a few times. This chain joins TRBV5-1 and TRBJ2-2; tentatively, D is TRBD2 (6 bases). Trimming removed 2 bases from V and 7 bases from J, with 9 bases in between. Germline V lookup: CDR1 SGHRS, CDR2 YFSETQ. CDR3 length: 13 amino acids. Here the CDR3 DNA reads TGCGCCAGCAGCTTCACCGGGGGCGGGGAGCTGTTTTTT. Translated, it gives CASSFTGGGELFF. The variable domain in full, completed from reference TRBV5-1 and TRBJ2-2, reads KAGVTQTPRYLIKTRGQQVTLSCSPISGHRSVSWYQQTPGQGLQFLFEYFSETQRNKGNFPGRFSGRQFSNSRSEMNVSTLELGDSALYLCASSFTGGGELFFGEGSRLTVL.

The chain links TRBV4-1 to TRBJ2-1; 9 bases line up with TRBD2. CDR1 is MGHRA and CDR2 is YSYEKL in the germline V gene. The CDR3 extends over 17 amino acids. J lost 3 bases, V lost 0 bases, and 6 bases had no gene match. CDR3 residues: CASSQDVREGLYNEQFF. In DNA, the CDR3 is TGCGCCAGCAGCCAAGATGTGCGGGAGGGGCTCTACAATGAGCAGTTCTTC.

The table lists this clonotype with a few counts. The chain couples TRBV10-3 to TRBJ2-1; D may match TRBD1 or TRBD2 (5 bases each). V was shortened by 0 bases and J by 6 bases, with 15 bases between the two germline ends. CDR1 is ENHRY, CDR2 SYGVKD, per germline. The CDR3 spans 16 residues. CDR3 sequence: CAISESTIGATNEQFF. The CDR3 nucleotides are TGTGCCATCAGTGAGTCGACTATCGGGGCTACCAATGAGCAGTTCTTC.

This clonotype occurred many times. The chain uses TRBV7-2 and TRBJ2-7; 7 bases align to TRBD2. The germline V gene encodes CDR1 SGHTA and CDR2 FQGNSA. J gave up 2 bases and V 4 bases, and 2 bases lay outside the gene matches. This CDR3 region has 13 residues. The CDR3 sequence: CASSSGLAYEQYF. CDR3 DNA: TGTGCCAGCAGCTCTGGACTAGCCTACGAGCAGTACTTC.

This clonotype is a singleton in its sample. The CDR3 is CASGFRAGAMNTEAFF. CDR3 nucleotide sequence: TGTGCTAGTGGTTTTCGGGCAGGGGCTATGAACACTGAAGCTTTCTTT. The rearrangement joins TRBV12-5 to TRBJ1-1, with D maybe TRBD1 (6 bases). This CDR3 comprises 16 residues. The V end was cut by 3 bases, the J end by 0 bases, with 14 bases between. Looked up from germline, CDR1 is LGHNT and CDR2 is FRNRAP.

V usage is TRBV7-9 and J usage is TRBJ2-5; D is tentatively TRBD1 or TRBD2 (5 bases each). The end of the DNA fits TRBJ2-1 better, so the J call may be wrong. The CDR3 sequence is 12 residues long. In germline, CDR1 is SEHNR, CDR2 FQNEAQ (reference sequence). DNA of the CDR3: TGTGCCAGCAGCTCAATGGGGGAAGAGCAGTTCTTC. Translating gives CASSSMGEEQFF.

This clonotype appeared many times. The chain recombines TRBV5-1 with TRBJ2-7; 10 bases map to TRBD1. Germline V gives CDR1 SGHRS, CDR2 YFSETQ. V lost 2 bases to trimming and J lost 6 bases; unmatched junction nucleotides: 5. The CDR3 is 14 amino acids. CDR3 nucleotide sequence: TGCGCCAGCAGCTTTGACAGGGGGCATTCCGAGCAGTACTTC. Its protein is CASSFDRGHSEQYF. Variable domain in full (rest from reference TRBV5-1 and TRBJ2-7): KAGVTQTPRYLIKTRGQQVTLSCSPISGHRSVSWYQQTPGQGLQFLFEYFSETQRNKGNFPGRFSGRQFSNSRSEMNVSTLELGDSALYLCASSFDRGHSEQYFGPGTRLTVT.

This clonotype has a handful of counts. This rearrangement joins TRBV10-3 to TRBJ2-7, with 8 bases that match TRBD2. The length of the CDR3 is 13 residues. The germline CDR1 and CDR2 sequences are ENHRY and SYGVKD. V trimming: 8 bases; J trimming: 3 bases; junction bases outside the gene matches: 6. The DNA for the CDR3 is TGTGCCATCCTCCGGGAGGGATACTACGAGCAGTACTTC. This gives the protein CAILREGYYEQYF.

The CDR3 bases are TGTGCCAGCAGCGCCAAGGACTACTTAATTAGCAATGAGCAGTTCTTC. Translation gives CASSAKDYLISNEQFF. The gene calls are TRBV9 and TRBJ2-1, with D tentatively TRBD2 (6 bases). The germline gives CDR1 SGDLS, CDR2 YYNGEE. The CDR3 is 16 residues long. V lost 3 bases and J lost 6, with 19 bases in between.

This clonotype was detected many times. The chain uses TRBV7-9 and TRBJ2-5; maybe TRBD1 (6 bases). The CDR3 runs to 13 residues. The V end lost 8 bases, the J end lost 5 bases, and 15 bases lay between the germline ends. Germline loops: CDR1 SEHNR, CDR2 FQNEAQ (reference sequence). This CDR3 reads CASGNREKETQYF. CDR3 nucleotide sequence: TGTGCCAGCGGCAACAGGGAGAAGGAGACCCAGTACTTC. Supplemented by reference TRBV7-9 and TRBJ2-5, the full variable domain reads DTGVSQNPRHKITKRGQNVTFRCDPISEHNRLYWYRQTLGQGPEFLTYFQNEAQLEKSRLLSDRFSAERPKGSFSTLEIQRTEQGDSAMYLCASGNREKETQYFGPGTRLLVL.

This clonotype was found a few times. This CDR3 reads CASSVTSGSGSRTQYF. The CDR3 nucleotides read TGTGCCAGCAGCGTAACTAGCGGTAGTGGTTCTCGGACCCAGTACTTC. The chain joins TRBV3-1 to TRBJ2-5, with TRBD2 matching over 8 bases. The V and J ends lost 5 bases and 7 bases, in that order; junction bases with no gene match: 15. Germline V lookup: CDR1 LGHDT, CDR2 YNNKEL (reference sequence). The CDR3 spans 16 residues.

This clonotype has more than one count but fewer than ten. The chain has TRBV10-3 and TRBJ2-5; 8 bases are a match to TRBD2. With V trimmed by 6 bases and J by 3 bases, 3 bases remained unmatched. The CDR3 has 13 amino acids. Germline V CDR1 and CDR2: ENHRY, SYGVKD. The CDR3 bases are TGTGCCATCAGCCCGGGGGGGGAAGAGACCCAGTACTTC. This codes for CAISPGGEETQYF.

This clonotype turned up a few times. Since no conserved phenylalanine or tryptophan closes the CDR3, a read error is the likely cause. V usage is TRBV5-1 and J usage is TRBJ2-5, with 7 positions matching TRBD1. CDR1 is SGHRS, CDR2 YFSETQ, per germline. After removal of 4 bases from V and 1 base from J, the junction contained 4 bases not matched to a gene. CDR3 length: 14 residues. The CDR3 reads CASSMGTVQETQYL. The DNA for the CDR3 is TGCGCCAGCAGCATGGGGACAGTCCAAGAGACCCAGTACCTC.

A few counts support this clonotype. Here the CDR3 DNA reads TGCGCCAGCAGCCAAGAGTTGCGGAGCTCCTACGAGCAGTACTTC. Translated, it gives CASSQELRSSYEQYF. V and J are TRBV4-1 and TRBJ2-7; D unresolved. CDR3 length: 15 residues. V was shortened by 0 bases and J by 0 bases, with 9 bases between the two germline ends. Germline values: CDR1 MGHRA, CDR2 YSYEKL.

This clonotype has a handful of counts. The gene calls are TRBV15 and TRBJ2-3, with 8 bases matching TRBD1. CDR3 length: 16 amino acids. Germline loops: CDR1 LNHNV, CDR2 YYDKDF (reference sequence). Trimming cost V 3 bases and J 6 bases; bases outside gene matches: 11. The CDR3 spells CATSRGTGGSVDTQYF. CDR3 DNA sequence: TGTGCCACCAGCAGGGGAACAGGGGGTAGTGTGGATACGCAGTATTTT.

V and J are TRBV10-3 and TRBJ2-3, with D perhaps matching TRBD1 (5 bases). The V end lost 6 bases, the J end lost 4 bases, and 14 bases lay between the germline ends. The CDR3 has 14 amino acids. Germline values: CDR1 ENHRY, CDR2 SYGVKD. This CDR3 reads CAIRAGYRADTQYF. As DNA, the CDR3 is TGTGCCATCAGGGCAGGGTATAGGGCAGATACGCAGTATTTT.

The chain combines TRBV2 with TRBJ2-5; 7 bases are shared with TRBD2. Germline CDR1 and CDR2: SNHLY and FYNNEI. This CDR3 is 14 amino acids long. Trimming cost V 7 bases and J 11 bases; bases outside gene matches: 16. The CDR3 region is CASIEGGVAGEQYF. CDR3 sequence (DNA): TGTGCCAGCATCGAGGGAGGGGTTGCGGGAGAGCAGTACTTC. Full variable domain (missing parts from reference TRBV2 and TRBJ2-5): EPEVTQTPSHQVTQMGQEVILRCVPISNHLYFYWYRQILGQKVEFLVSFYNNEISEKSEIFDDQFSVERPDGSNFTLKIRSTKLEDSAMYFCASIEGGVAGEQYFGPGTRLLVL.

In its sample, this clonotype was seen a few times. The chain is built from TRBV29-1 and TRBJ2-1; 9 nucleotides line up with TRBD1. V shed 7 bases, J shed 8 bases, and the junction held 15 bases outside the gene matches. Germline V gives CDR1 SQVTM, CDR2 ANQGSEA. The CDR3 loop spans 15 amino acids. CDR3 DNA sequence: TGCAGCGGGATCTTCCGGGACAGGGAGGTTGATGAGCAGTTCTTC. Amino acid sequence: CSGIFRDREVDEQFF.

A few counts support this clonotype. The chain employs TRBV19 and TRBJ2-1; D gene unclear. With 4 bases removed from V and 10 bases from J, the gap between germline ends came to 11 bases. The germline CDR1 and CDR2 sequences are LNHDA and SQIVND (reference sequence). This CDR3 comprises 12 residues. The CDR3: CASSSREWEQFF. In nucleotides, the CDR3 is TGTGCCAGTAGTAGCCGTGAATGGGAGCAGTTCTTC.

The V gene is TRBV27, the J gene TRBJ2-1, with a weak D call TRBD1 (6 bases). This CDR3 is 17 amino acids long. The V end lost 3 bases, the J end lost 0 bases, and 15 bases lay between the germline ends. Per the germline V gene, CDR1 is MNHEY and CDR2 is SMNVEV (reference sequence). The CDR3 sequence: CASSFLYRDNSYNEQFF. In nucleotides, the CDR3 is TGTGCCAGCAGTTTTCTATACCGGGACAACTCCTACAATGAGCAGTTCTTC.

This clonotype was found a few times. The CDR3 region is CASSPYSGRNNEQFF. Here the CDR3 DNA reads TGTGCCAGCAGCCCCTATAGCGGTAGGAACAATGAGCAGTTCTTC. The genes are TRBV14 and TRBJ2-1, with D maybe TRBD2 (6 bases). V was shortened by 4 bases and J by 5 bases, with 15 bases between the two germline ends. Germline V lookup: CDR1 SGHDN, CDR2 FVKESK. This CDR3 is built from 15 residues.

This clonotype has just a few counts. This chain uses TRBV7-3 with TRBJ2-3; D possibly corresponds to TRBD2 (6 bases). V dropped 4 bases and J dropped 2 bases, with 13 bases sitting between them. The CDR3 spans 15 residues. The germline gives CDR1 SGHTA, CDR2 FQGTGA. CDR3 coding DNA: TGTGCCAGCAGCTCGTCCGGGACTCTCACAGATACGCAGTATTTT. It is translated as CASSSSGTLTDTQYF.

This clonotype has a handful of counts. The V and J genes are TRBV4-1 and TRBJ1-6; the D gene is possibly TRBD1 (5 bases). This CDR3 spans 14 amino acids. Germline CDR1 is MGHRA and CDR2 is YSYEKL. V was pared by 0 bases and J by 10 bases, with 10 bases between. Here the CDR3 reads CASSQDRGRSPLHF. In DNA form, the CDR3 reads TGCGCCAGCAGCCAAGATAGGGGCCGCTCACCCCTCCACTTT.

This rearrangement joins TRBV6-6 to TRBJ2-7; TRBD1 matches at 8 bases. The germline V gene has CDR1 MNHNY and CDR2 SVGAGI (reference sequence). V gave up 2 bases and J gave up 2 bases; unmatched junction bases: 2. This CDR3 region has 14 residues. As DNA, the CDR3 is TGTGCCAGCAGTTACAACAGGGGGGCCTACGAGCAGTACTTC. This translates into CASSYNRGAYEQYF.

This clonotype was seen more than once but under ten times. DNA of the CDR3: TGTGCCAGCAGCTTAGATGACAGCCACGCAGGAAACACCATATATTTT. Translated, it gives CASSLDDSHAGNTIYF. The chain recombines TRBV7-9 with TRBJ1-3; D might be TRBD1 (5 bases). Per the germline V gene, CDR1 is SEHNR and CDR2 is FQNEAQ (reference sequence). V was shortened by 1 base and J by 4 bases, with 14 bases between the two germline ends. There are 16 residues in the CDR3.

CDR3 loop: CASSLGGVSQETQYF. Written as DNA, the CDR3 is TGCGCCAGCAGCCTGGGAGGGGTGTCCCAAGAGACCCAGTACTTC. V gene TRBV4-1 combines with J gene TRBJ2-5, with TRBD2 matching 7 bases. V lost 4 bases, J lost 1 base, and 6 bases stayed unmatched. Germline CDR1 and CDR2: MGHRA and YSYEKL. The CDR3 length is 15 residues.